A selection of T cell receptor beta chains follows, all from one sample in a study of identifying expanded T cells in peripheral blood. The data were produced by immunoSEQ multiplex PCR, yet TCRdb's version contains in-frame clones alone and is incomplete. The sample records more than 80,000 clones, around 88% being singletons. Source material: blood. All receptors come from a person between 18 and 75 years old in good health. CDR3s include the opening cysteine and the closing phenylalanine or tryptophan. The D gene is left open where the match is weak. Clone size is stated in some rows and not others, as once, few, many or a class when expanded.

J,D,V,size,CDR3,DNA
TRBJ2-1,NA,TRBV27,NA,CASSLIPGPGGANEQFF,TGTGCCAGCAGTTTAATCCCCGGCCCGGGCGGGGCAAATGAGCAGTTCTTC
TRBJ2-7,NA,TRBV18,NA,CASSPPTTYEQYF,TGTGCCAGCTCACCACCGACTACCTACGAGCAGTACTTC
TRBJ1-5,TRBD1,TRBV6-5,NA,CASSRQGDQPQHF,TGTGCCAGCAGTCGACAGGGGGATCAGCCCCAGCATTTT
TRBJ1-6,TRBD1,TRBV4-1,NA,CASSQVGTGRNSPLHF,TGCGCCAGCAGCCAAGTCGGGACAGGGAGAAATTCACCCCTCCACTTT
TRBJ2-1,NA,TRBV7-7,NA,CASSLGHYNEQFF,TGTGCCAGCAGCCTGGGTCACTACAATGAGCAGTTCTTC
TRBJ2-1,TRBD1,TRBV27,NA,CASSLWTGGGNEQFF,TGTGCCAGCAGTCTCTGGACAGGGGGCGGAAATGAGCAGTTCTTC
TRBJ1-2,TRBD1,TRBV2,few,CASRAAGRGLLYGYTF,TGTGCCAGCAGGGCCGCCGGCAGGGGGTTGCTCTATGGCTACACCTTC
TRBJ1-1,TRBD1,TRBV5-1,NA,CASTMTGEAFF,TGCGCCAGCACAATGACAGGGGAAGCTTTCTTT
TRBJ2-5,NA,TRBV25-1,NA,CASSDRRISGVWETQYF,TGTGCCAGCAGTGATCGTAGAATTTCGGGGGTATGGGAGACCCAGTACTTC
TRBJ2-6,NA,TRBV5-1,NA,CASSLHSGANVLTF,TGCGCCAGCAGCTTGCACTCTGGGGCCAACGTCCTGACTTTC
TRBJ1-2,TRBD1,TRBV5-1,NA,CASSPRQGTNYGYTF,TGCGCCAGCAGCCCGCGACAGGGGACTAACTATGGCTACACCTTC
TRBJ2-5,TRBD1,TRBV5-6,NA,CASGYVRDRGHQETQYF,TGTGCCTCCGGCTATGTGCGGGACAGGGGTCACCAAGAGACCCAGTACTTC
TRBJ1-6,TRBD1,TRBV18,NA,CASSPTGGESPLHF,TGTGCCAGCTCACCAACAGGGGGCGAGTCACCCCTCCACTTT
TRBJ1-5,TRBD1,TRBV6-1,NA,CASSFDRASQPQHF,TGTGCCAGCAGCTTTGACAGGGCTAGTCAGCCCCAGCATTTT
TRBJ2-3,TRBD1,TRBV18,NA,CASSPRGPRGTDTQYF,TGTGCCAGCTCACCTAGGGGGCCTAGGGGCACAGATACGCAGTATTTT
TRBJ2-6,TRBD1,TRBV10-1,NA,CASKTGQRARSGANVLTF,TGCGCCAGCAAGACGGGACAGAGGGCCCGCTCTGGGGCCAACGTCCTGACTTTC
TRBJ2-1,NA,TRBV6-5,NA,CASSYSYASSYNEQFF,TGTGCCAGCAGTTACTCCTACGCGAGCTCCTACAATGAGCAGTTCTTC
TRBJ2-1,TRBD2,TRBV30,NA,CAWSGLGDNEQFF,TGTGCCTGGAGCGGACTAGGTGACAATGAGCAGTTCTTC
TRBJ2-2,NA,TRBV10-1,NA,CASSDRWNTGELFF,TGCGCCAGCAGTGACAGGTGGAACACCGGGGAGCTGTTTTTT
TRBJ1-5,NA,TRBV7-9,NA,CASSSVEGNQPQHF,TGTGCCAGCAGCTCCGTGGAGGGAAATCAGCCCCAGCATTTT
TRBJ2-3,NA,TRBV9,few,CASSVGAPDTQYF,TGTGCCAGCAGCGTAGGGGCCCCCGATACGCAGTATTTT
TRBJ1-5,NA,TRBV19,NA,CAPRGRSNQPQHF,TGTGCCCCCCGCGGCCGAAGCAATCAGCCCCAGCATTTT
TRBJ2-6,TRBD2,TRBV4-2,few,CASSPTSGSGANVLTF,TGTGCCAGCAGCCCGACTAGCGGGAGCGGGGCCAACGTCCTGACTTTC
TRBJ1-5,NA,TRBV18,NA,CASSPDSSRLVPQHF,TGTGCCAGCTCACCAGACAGTTCCCGCCTCGTGCCCCAGCATTTT
TRBJ2-7,TRBD2,TRBV10-3,NA,CAISGTSGAYEQYF,TGTGCCATCAGCGGGACTAGCGGTGCTTACGAGCAGTACTTC
TRBJ1-5,NA,TRBV23-1,NA,CASSQTLQRLTMGNQPQHF,TGCGCCAGCAGTCAAACCCTACAACGACTGACAATGGGCAATCAGCCCCAGCATTTT
TRBJ2-1,NA,TRBV5-1,NA,CASSSAQSYNEQFF,TGCGCCAGCAGCTCGGCACAGTCGTACAATGAGCAGTTCTTC
TRBJ2-7,NA,TRBV6-6,NA,CASRGTGSSYEQYF,TGTGCCAGCCGGGGGACGGGAAGCTCCTACGAGCAGTACTTC
TRBJ2-2,NA,TRBV9,NA,CASSVGQGKSTGELFF,TGTGCCAGCAGCGTAGGGCAGGGGAAGAGCACCGGGGAGCTGTTTTTT
TRBJ1-2,NA,TRBV27,NA,CASTFNWDYGYTF,TGTGCCAGCACTTTTAATTGGGACTATGGCTACACCTTC
TRBJ2-7,NA,TRBV6-1,NA,CASSTGRVVVYEQYF,TGTGCCAGCTCGACAGGGAGGGTGGTTGTCTACGAGCAGTACTTC